These T cell receptor beta chains were read from a single sample in a study of control samples from healthy donors and cancer patients. Sequencing used immunoSEQ multiplex PCR; TCRdb keeps in-frame clones, though not all of them. In the table there are roughly 80,000 clones, about 90% of which are singletons. Sequencing was carried out using blood. The receptor source for this set is a man aged 50-59 years in good health. The CDR3 runs from the conserved cysteine through the conserved F or W.

TRBV7-9	TRBJ2-1	CASSPPLRLAPYNEQFF
TRBV5-1	TRBJ1-1	CASSRERGGNTEAFF
TRBV6-4	TRBJ2-7	CASSQLESSYEQYF
TRBV3-1/TRBV3-2	TRBJ2-5	CASSQDSSAETQYF
TRBV19	TRBJ2-7	CASSMVGREQYF
TRBV7-8	TRBJ2-5	CASSLAGTLQETQYF
TRBV2	TRBJ1-2	CASRDRGPGSGYTF
TRBV2	TRBJ1-5	CASKAGATQPQHF
TRBV19	TRBJ2-7	CASSTPGQVDEQYF
TRBV27	TRBJ1-1	CASSLQGGTEAFF
TRBV6-5	TRBJ2-3	CASTGLALTDTQYF
TRBV15	TRBJ1-2	CATSSRNNYGYTF
TRBV15	TRBJ2-3	CATSARDGSTDTQYF
TRBV3-1/TRBV3-2	TRBJ1-6	CASSPRSYNSPLHF
TRBV30	TRBJ1-2	CAWSVNRGGRGYTF
TRBV5-6	TRBJ1-1	CASSGGDRMNTEAFF
TRBV2	TRBJ2-7	CASSAFGTNPSYEQYF
TRBV2	TRBJ1-2	CASSVTGGAYGYTF
TRBV2	TRBJ2-5	CASSRSSETQYF
TRBV11-1	TRBJ1-3	CASSSGQGPGNTIYF
TRBV3-1/TRBV3-2	TRBJ2-3	CASTPQGSTDTQYF
TRBV9	TRBJ2-3	CASSVRGGTDTQYF
TRBV5-5	TRBJ1-1	CASSPRQTNTEAFF
TRBV19	TRBJ1-6	CASSGTGASPLHF
TRBV5-6	TRBJ1-2	CASSPTDRWYGYTF
TRBV7-2	TRBJ1-3	CASSFSMSGNTIYF
TRBV6-5	TRBJ1-2	CASRGQAANYGYTF
TRBV6-5	TRBJ2-6	CASRPDSGANVLTF
TRBV14	TRBJ2-3	CASSQGVPSTDTQYF
TRBV6-4	TRBJ2-5	CASSRLAGQETQYF
TRBV11-3	TRBJ2-1	CASSLGRAEQFF
TRBV15	TRBJ1-6	CATSSSDNSPLHF
TRBV30	TRBJ2-3	CAWSVLATDTQYF
TRBV12-3/TRBV12-4	TRBJ2-1	CASSLVEGRPTFF
TRBV6-5	TRBJ1-2	CASSYHPNYGYTF
TRBV30	TRBJ1-1	CAWSRQRTGTEAFF
TRBV5-1	TRBJ2-1	CASKGRELSYNEQFF
TRBV2	TRBJ2-5	CASSTLAGETQYF
TRBV18	TRBJ1-5	CASSVQGMPYSNQPQHF
TRBV12-3/TRBV12-4	TRBJ2-7	CASSLMGQGQQYF
TRBV13	TRBJ2-3	CASSPLLAGGRGNTQYF
TRBV27	TRBJ1-1	CASIPLRGTEAFF
TRBV2	TRBJ1-2	CASIGPGQNYGYTF
TRBV9	TRBJ1-3	CASSAGQGISGNTIYF
TRBV6-2/TRBV6-3	TRBJ2-6	CASSFRVPGANVLTF